This T cell receptor beta chain came from a study of shared clonotypes between healthy human individuals. The study separated CD4+ cells into CD45RA+ naive and CD45RA-negative memory subsets. Method: immunoSEQ multiplex PCR; TCRdb's copy keeps in-frame clones and lacks some. Of 600,000 to 750,000 clones in the sample, approximately 75% were seen once. Turning to this clone: Its antigen is still unknown.

Overall study results and limits: Investigators expected sequencing depth to affect clonotype sharing among donors.

V dropped 3 bases and J dropped 0 bases, with 11 bases sitting between them. CDR3 length: 15 amino acids. The germline gives CDR1 KGHSH, CDR2 LQKENI. The sequence was obtained from a woman in her 30s in good health. Sequences were obtained from memory CD4+ T cells sorted from blood. As for subset: CD45RA-negative fraction. The gene calls are TRBV18 and TRBJ1-1; D is undetermined. CDR3 DNA sequence: TGTGCCAGCTCACCCAACTCGGAATTGAACACTGAAGCTTTCTTT. Protein: CASSPNSELNTEAFF.